This T cell receptor (beta chain) appears in the sequencing data of a study of CD8 T cells in Susac syndrome. Roughly 0.45 to 1 ug RNA was reverse transcribed with random hexamers. With immunoSEQ multiplex PCR, TCR beta CDR3 was amplified across 54 Vbeta and 13 Jbeta. TCRdb passed the immunoSEQ multiplex PCR reads through MiXCR, listing each CDR3 protein once. The sample shows about 200,000 distinct CDR3 sequences, around 90% of them seen only once. The CD8+ and CD4+ T cells were negatively isolated, with the TEMRA cells enriched by FACS. Only one count was recorded for this clonotype. Material: CD8+ T cells from PBMCs. The sequence derives from a human donor with multiple sclerosis.

The CDR3 loop is CAISAGANANTGELFF. The DNA for the CDR3 is TGTGCCATCAGTGCAGGGGCGAACGCGAACACCGGGGAGCTGTTTTTT. This chain connects TRBV10-3 to TRBJ2-2, with a possible D match to TRBD1 (6 bases). Trimming pared 4 bases from V and 0 bases from J, leaving 12 bases between. Germline assignment: CDR1 ENHRY and CDR2 SYGVKD. CDR3 length: 16 amino acids.